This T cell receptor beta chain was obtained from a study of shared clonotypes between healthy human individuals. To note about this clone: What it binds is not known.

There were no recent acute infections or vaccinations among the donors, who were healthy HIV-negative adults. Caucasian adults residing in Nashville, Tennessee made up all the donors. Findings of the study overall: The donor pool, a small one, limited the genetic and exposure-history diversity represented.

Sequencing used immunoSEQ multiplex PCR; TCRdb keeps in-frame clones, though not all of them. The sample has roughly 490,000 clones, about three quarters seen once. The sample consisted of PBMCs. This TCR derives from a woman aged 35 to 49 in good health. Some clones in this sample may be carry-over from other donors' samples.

CDR3 sequence reads: CASSDPRGRETQYF. The CDR3 coding sequence is TGTGCCAGCAGTGACCCTAGGGGCCGAGAGACCCAGTACTTC. The rearrangement joins TRBV2 to TRBJ2-5, with a tentative D call TRBD1 (5 bases). The germline gives CDR1 SNHLY, CDR2 FYNNEI. Trimming removed 3 bases from V and 4 bases from J, with 12 bases in between. The CDR3 consists of 14 residues. The complete variable domain, with remaining parts taken from reference TRBV2 and TRBJ2-5, reads EPEVTQTPSHQVTQMGQEVILRCVPISNHLYFYWYRQILGQKVEFLVSFYNNEISEKSEIFDDQFSVERPDGSNFTLKIRSTKLEDSAMYFCASSDPRGRETQYFGPGTRLLVL.